This TCR beta chain came from a study of T cell responses to AZD1222 COVID-19 vaccine. Study overall: Analyses pooled second doses at about 4 or about 12 weeks. General study findings and limits: Distributed over spike, vaccine-associated CD4 TCRs predominated at 160-218 and 743-854.

As to this clone: Its antigen is as yet unknown.

The data were produced by immunoSEQ multiplex PCR, yet TCRdb's version contains in-frame clones alone and is incomplete. Of 100,000 to 150,000 clones in the sample, 90% were seen once. Germline assignment: CDR1 SGHRS and CDR2 YFSETQ. The V and J ends lost 4 bases and 8 bases, in that order; junction bases with no gene match: 8. CDR3 length: 15 residues. Sequenced here: peripheral blood, sampled on day 0 of AZD1222 vaccination. The TCR comes from an adult in good health. The V gene is TRBV5-1, the J gene TRBJ2-2; 10 bases map to TRBD1. The DNA for the CDR3 is TGCGCCAGCAGCCGCGGGACAGGGGTTTCTGGGGAGCTGTTTTTT. Its protein is CASSRGTGVSGELFF.